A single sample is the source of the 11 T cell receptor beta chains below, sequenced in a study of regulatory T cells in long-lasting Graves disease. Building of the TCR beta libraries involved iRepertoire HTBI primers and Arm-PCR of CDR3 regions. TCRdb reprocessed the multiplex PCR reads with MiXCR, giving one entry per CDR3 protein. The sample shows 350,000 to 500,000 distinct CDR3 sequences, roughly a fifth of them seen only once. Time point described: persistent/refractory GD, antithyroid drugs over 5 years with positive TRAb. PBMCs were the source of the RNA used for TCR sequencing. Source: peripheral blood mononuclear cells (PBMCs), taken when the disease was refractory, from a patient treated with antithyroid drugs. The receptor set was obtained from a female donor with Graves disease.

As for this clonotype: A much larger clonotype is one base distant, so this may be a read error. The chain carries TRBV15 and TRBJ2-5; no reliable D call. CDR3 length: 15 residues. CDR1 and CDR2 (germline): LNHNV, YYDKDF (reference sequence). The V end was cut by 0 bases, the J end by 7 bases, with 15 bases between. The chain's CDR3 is CATSRDLLRGGTQYF. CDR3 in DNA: TGTGCCACCAGCAGAGATCTGCTCCGCGGCGGGACCCAGTACTTC. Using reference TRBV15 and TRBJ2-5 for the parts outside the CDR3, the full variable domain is DAMVIQNPRYQVTQFGKPVTLSCSQTLNHNVMYWYQQKSSQAPKLLFHYYDKDFNNEADTPDNFQSRRPNTSFCFLDIRSPGLGDTAMYLCATSRDLLRGGTQYFGPGTRLLVL.

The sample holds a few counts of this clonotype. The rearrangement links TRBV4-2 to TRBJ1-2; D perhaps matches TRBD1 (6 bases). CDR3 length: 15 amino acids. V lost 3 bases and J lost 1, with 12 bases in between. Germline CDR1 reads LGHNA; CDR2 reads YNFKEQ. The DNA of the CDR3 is TGTGCCAGCAGCCAGGGAGTACAGGGTAACTATGGCTACACCTTC. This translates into CASSQGVQGNYGYTF.

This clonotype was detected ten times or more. The CDR3 region has the DNA TGTGCCAGCAGCTTAATACCCACCGGGGAGCTGTTTTTT. Translation: CASSLIPTGELFF. This chain joins TRBV7-3 and TRBJ2-2; D call uncertain. V lost 1 base, J lost 4 bases, and 4 bases lay in between. The CDR3 has 13 amino acids. Germline V gene sequence: CDR1 SGHTA, CDR2 FQGTGA.

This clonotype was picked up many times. The CDR3 reads CASSASPIKMNTEAFF. In DNA form, the CDR3 reads TGTGCCAGCAGCGCTTCCCCCATTAAAATGAACACTGAAGCTTTCTTT. The chain employs TRBV28 and TRBJ1-1; no definite D call. Per germline, CDR1 MDHEN and CDR2 SYDVKM. This CDR3 has 16 amino acids. V shed 6 bases and J shed 0 bases, with 17 bases lying between them.

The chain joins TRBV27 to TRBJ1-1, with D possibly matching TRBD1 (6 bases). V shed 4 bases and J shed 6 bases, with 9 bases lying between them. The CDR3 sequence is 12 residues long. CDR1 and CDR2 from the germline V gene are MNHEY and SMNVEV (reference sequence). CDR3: CASSSGAAEAFF. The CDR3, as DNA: TGTGCCAGCAGTTCGGGGGCCGCTGAAGCTTTCTTT.

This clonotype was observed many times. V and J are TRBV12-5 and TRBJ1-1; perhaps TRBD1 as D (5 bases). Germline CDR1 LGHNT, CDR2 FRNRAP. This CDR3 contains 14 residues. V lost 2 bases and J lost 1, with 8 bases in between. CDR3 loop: CASGLNRKNTEAFF. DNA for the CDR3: TGTGCTAGTGGTTTGAACAGGAAGAACACTGAAGCTTTCTTT.

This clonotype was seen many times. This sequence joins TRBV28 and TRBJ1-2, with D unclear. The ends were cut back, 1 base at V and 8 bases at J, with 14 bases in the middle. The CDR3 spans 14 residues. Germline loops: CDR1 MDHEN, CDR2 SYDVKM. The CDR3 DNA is TGTGCCAGCAGTTTATACAGACCCTCGCAAGGCTACACCTTC. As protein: CASSLYRPSQGYTF.

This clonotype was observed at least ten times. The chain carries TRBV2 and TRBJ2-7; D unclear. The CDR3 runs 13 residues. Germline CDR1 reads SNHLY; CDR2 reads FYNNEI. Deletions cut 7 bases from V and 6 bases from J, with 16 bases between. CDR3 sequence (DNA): TGTGCCAGCACGCCCGAGCCTGACGGCGAGCAGTACTTC. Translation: CASTPEPDGEQYF.

CDR3 nucleotide sequence: TGTGCCAGTAGTATATGGGACAGGGGGCTTAACACTGAAGCTTTCTTT. It encodes CASSIWDRGLNTEAFF. The chain links TRBV19 to TRBJ1-1, with 12 nucleotides matching TRBD1. From germline, CDR1 is LNHDA and CDR2 SQIVND (reference sequence). The CDR3 sequence is 16 residues long. The V and J ends lost 2 bases and 2 bases, in that order; junction bases with no gene match: 3. The full variable domain, in which reference TRBV19 and TRBJ1-1 provide the parts outside the CDR3, is DGGITQSPKYLFRKEGQNVTLSCEQNLNHDAMYWYRQDPGQGLRLIYYSQIVNDFQKGDIAEGYSVSREKKESFPLTVTSAQKNPTAFYLCASSIWDRGLNTEAFFGQGTRLTVV.

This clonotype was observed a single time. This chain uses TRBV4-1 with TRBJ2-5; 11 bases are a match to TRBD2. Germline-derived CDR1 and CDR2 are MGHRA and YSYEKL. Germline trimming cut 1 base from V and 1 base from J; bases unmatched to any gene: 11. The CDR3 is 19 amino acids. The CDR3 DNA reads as TGCGCCAGCAGCCAAGCGGTCGTTAGAACTAGCGGGAGCCAAGAGACCCAGTACTTC. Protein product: CASSQAVVRTSGSQETQYF.

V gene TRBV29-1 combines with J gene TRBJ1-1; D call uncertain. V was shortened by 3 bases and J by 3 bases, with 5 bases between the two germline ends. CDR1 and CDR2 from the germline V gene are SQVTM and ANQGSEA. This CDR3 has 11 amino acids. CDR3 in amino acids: CSVERDTEAFF. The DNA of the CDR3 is TGCAGCGTTGAGCGTGACACTGAAGCTTTCTTT.